Included here is one T cell receptor (beta chain) sequence, with context. Using immunoSEQ multiplex PCR, the repertoire was profiled, and TCRdb retains in-frame clones only, with some absent. Altogether fewer than 150,000 clones are present, approximately 80% being singletons, with the ten largest covering roughly 3.1%. The CDR3 sequence is 15 residues long. CDR1 GTSNPN and CDR2 SVGIG come from the germline V gene (reference sequence). V lost 1 base and J lost 4, with 13 bases in between. The record originates from a study of cytotoxic CD8 clonotypes in ibrutinib-treated CLL. Study summary: After median approximately 74 months, approximately 14 stayed in remission, approximately twelve progressed; responses around 24 partial, 2 complete.

The V and J genes are TRBV30 and TRBJ1-4, with D possibly matching TRBD1 (5 bases). This clonotype was sampled from a human donor with chronic lymphocytic leukemia. Material: PBMCs, obtained after 24 months of ibrutinib treatment. The CDR3 sequence: CAWSAQGGFNEKLFF. In nucleotides, the CDR3 is TGTGCCTGGAGTGCCCAGGGCGGATTTAATGAAAAACTGTTTTTT.